This T cell receptor beta chain was obtained from a study of blood T cells in healthy people across ages. Trimming took off 6 bases at V and 0 bases at J, with 9 bases between the two ends. There are 13 residues in the CDR3. Germline values: CDR1 MDHEN, CDR2 SYDVKM. Alongside a J-beta primer mix, a sample-barcoded 5' primer served in a second PCR lasting 7 to 11 cycles. From the 5' RACE reads, TCRdb called clonotypes with MiXCR, one entry per CDR3 protein. Of 500,000 to 650,000 distinct CDR3 sequences detected, about 29% appear once; the ten largest clones hold approximately 3.6%. A further study also used this sample, focusing on T cells of mothers and their children. Per that paper: Donation came from a few healthy Caucasian mothers together with their six children. Mother-child pairs who were related displayed a slightly higher overlap than unrelated pairs, a difference that was non-significant.

The sequence came from a boy aged 2 to 9 in good health. The sequencing input was blood. The gene calls are TRBV28 and TRBJ2-7; perhaps TRBD1 as D (5 bases). CDR3 region: CASRSDSSYEQYF. The CDR3, as DNA: TGTGCCAGCAGATCCGACAGCTCCTACGAGCAGTACTTC.